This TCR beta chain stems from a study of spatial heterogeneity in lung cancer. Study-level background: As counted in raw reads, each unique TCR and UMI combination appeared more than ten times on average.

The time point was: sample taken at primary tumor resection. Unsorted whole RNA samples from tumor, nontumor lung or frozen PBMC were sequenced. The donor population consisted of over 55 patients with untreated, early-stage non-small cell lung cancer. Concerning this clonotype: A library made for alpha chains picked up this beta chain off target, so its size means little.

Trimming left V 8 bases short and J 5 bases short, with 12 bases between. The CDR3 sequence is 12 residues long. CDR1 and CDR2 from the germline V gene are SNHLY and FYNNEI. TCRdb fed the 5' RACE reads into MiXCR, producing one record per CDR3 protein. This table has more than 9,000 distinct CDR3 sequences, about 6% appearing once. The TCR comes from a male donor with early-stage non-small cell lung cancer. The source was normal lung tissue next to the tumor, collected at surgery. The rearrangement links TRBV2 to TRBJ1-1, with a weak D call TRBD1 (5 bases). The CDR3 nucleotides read TGTGCCAGCCGGGGGACTGGGACTGAAGCTTTCTTT. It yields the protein CASRGTGTEAFF.